This T cell receptor beta chain was recovered during a study of cytomegalovirus exposure and HLA in healthy donors. Overall study results and limits: Cytomegalovirus-associated status was assigned to approximately 160 TCR beta chains. Productive status was seen about 90% or about 30% of the time for most TCR beta V segments in an earlier analysis.

Amplification used 60 Vbeta primers and 13 Jbeta primers. TCRdb's copy holds only in-frame clones and misses some; the assay was immunoSEQ multiplex PCR. The table includes approximately 150,000 clones, roughly 79% detected once. In the case of this clone: The target antigen is unknown.

This sequence was found in a middle-aged woman in good health and CMV-seronegative. The sequencing input was PBMCs.

CDR3 loop: CASAPVWDSNEKLFF. CDR3 coding DNA: TGTGCCAGCGCCCCGGTTTGGGACAGCAATGAAAAACTGTTTTTT. The genes are TRBV27 and TRBJ1-4; 7 bases align to TRBD1. The CDR3 runs 15 residues. The germline V gene encodes CDR1 MNHEY and CDR2 SMNVEV (reference sequence). Trimming at V came to 8 bases and at J to 5 bases, leaving 11 bases not matched to a gene.